The clone carrying this T cell receptor (beta chain) has only one observation. The same CDR3 can be traced to other DNA sequences in this sample. The time point: pre-treatment sample, taken before nivolumab and TIL therapy. The CDR3 totals 14 residues. The ends lost 6 bases at V and 4 bases at J; junction bases unmatched: 4. Germline V lookup: CDR1 ENHRY, CDR2 SYGVKD. The sample comes from a study of TIL therapy for anti-PD-1-resistant metastatic lung cancer. The libraries were made with immunoSEQ v3. Each library reached 2.1 million or so read pairs, or about 5-6 million at deep level. TCRdb's table, derived via immunoSEQ multiplex PCR, lists solely in-frame clones and lacks some. The sample includes roughly 23,000 clones, 60% to 80% of them seen just once.

This clonotype was obtained from a person aged 25-85 years with non-small cell lung cancer. Sequenced here: blood, sampled at baseline. The V call is TRBV10-3, the J call TRBJ1-3; 9 nucleotides line up with TRBD1. In DNA form, the CDR3 reads TGTGCCATCAGAGGGGACAGGGAGGGAAACACCATATATTTT. This codes for CAIRGDREGNTIYF.